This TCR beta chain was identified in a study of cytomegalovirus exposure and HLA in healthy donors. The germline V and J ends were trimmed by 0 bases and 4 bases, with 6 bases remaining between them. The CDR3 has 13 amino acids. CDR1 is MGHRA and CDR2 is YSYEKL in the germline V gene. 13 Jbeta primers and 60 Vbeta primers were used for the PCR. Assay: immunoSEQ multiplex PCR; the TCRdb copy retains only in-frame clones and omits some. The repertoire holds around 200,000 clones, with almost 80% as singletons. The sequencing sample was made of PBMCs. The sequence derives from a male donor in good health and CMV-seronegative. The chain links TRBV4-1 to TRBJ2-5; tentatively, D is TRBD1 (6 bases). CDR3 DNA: TGCGCCAGCAGCCAAGAGGGGGCAGAGACCCAGTACTTC. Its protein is CASSQEGAETQYF.